These 27 T cell receptor beta chains were all obtained from the same sample, sequenced in a study of blood T cell repertoires in COVID-19. Here immunoSEQ multiplex PCR was the method, and the copy in TCRdb shows in-frame clones only, minus some. The sample includes under 95,000 clones, roughly nine tenths seen only once; the top ten take approximately 2.8%. Sequenced input: peripheral blood. These receptors all come from a man between 50 and 59 years old with COVID-19, enrolled during active disease.

The chain employs TRBV5-4 and TRBJ2-3, with TRBD1 matching over 9 bases. J was trimmed by 4 bases and V by 2 bases; bases with no gene match: 2. This CDR3 spans 14 amino acids. Per germline, CDR1 SGHNT and CDR2 YYREEE (reference sequence). The CDR3 protein is CASSFRDRADTQYF. The DNA for the CDR3 is TGTGCCAGCAGCTTTAGGGACAGGGCAGATACGCAGTATTTT.

The gene calls are TRBV12-2 and TRBJ1-5. TRBV12-2 is recorded as a pseudogene. The CDR3 consists of 16 residues. For the CDR3, the DNA is TGTGCAAGTCGCTTAGGGGAGGGTGGTAGCAATCAGCCCCAGCATTTT. It codes for CASRLGEGGSNQPQHF.

As regards this clone: The junction shows a germline mismatch at one end, possibly a read error. The chain employs TRBV7-7 and TRBJ2-5, with D perhaps TRBD1 (6 bases). CDR3 size: 15 residues. The V gene's germline CDR1 is SSHAT and CDR2 FNYEAQ (reference sequence). The CDR3 nucleotides are TGTGCTAGCAGCTTGGGGACAAGTGGTCAAGAGACCCAGTACTTC. It yields the protein CASSLGTSGQETQYF.

The V and J genes are TRBV5-1 and TRBJ2-1; the D gene is possibly TRBD1 (5 bases). Trimming removed 4 bases from V and 1 base from J, with 12 bases in between. Germline assignment: CDR1 SGHRS and CDR2 YFSETQ. This CDR3 spans 15 amino acids. This chain's CDR3 is CASSPGAISYNEQFF. CDR3 DNA sequence: TGCGCCAGCAGCCCTGGGGCTATTTCCTACAATGAGCAGTTCTTC. The whole variable domain, remainder taken from reference TRBV5-1 and TRBJ2-1, is KAGVTQTPRYLIKTRGQQVTLSCSPISGHRSVSWYQQTPGQGLQFLFEYFSETQRNKGNFPGRFSGRQFSNSRSEMNVSTLELGDSALYLCASSPGAISYNEQFFGPGTRLTVL.

V gene TRBV21-1 combines with J gene TRBJ1-1. TRBV21-1 is designated a pseudogene. The length of the CDR3 is 14 residues. CDR3 bases: TGTGCCAGCAGCAAACTAGGACTCATCACTGAAGCTTTCTTT. Translating it yields CASSKLGLITEAFF.

The CDR3: CSASQDSRGTDTQYF. Written as DNA, the CDR3 is TGCAGTGCTAGTCAGGACTCCCGCGGCACAGATACGCAGTATTTT. The gene calls are TRBV20-1 and TRBJ2-3, with D perhaps matching TRBD2 (5 bases). The CDR3 loop spans 15 amino acids. Germline-derived CDR1 and CDR2 are DFQATT and SNEGSKA (reference sequence). V was trimmed by 3 bases and J by 1 base, leaving 14 bases between them.

The chain carries TRBV3-1 (or the pseudogene TRBV3-2) and TRBJ2-1; D is possibly TRBD2 (8 bases). Germline CDR1 and CDR2: LGHDT and YNNKEL (reference sequence). CDR3 length equals 18 residues. The ends were cut back, 4 bases at V and 4 bases at J, with 23 bases in the middle. The CDR3 reads CASSPVRGRREEYNEQFF. The DNA for the CDR3 is TGTGCCAGCAGCCCCGTAAGGGGGCGGCGGGAGGAATACAATGAGCAGTTCTTC.

The V gene is TRBV12-3 or TRBV12-4, the J gene TRBJ2-1, with TRBD2 as a possible D gene (6 bases). V lost 3 bases and J 8 bases, leaving 11 bases between the germline ends. This CDR3 is built from 13 residues. The chain's CDR3 is CASSLGSGHEQFF. The CDR3, as DNA: TGTGCCAGCAGTTTGGGTAGCGGTCATGAGCAGTTCTTC.

The gene calls are TRBV29-1 and TRBJ1-2; a possible D gene is TRBD1 (6 bases). V lost 7 bases and J lost 4, with 16 bases in between. This CDR3 region has 13 residues. Germline CDR1 is SQVTM and CDR2 is ANQGSEA. This CDR3 is CSAGTTGSYGYTF. CDR3 in DNA: TGCAGCGCCGGAACCACAGGGAGCTATGGCTACACCTTC.

The chain combines TRBV12-3 or TRBV12-4 with TRBJ1-2; D unclear. Trimming stripped 1 base from V and 4 bases from J, with 4 bases between. The CDR3 is made up of 12 amino acids. CDR3 in amino acids: CASSLGLYGYTF. CDR3 in DNA: TGTGCCAGCAGTTTAGGACTCTATGGCTACACCTTC.

The V gene is TRBV1, the J gene TRBJ2-1; TRBD2 was called by the table and not checked on the DNA. TRBV1 corresponds to a pseudogene. The CDR3 contains 19 residues. The CDR3 region has the DNA TGCACCAGCCGCCGCGGGGGATTAGCGGGCTCGATATCCTACAATGAGCAGTTCTTC. It is translated as CTSRRGGLAGSISYNEQFF.

The CDR3 loop reads CASSLSLRPADTQYF. Here the CDR3 DNA reads TGTGCCAGCAGCTTGAGTTTGCGGCCTGCGGATACGCAGTATTTT. V is TRBV7-3 and J is TRBJ2-3; D is uncertain. V lost 3 bases to trimming and J lost 6 bases, with 16 bases between them. From germline, CDR1 is SGHTA and CDR2 FQGTGA. The CDR3 has 15 residues. The whole variable domain, remainder taken from reference TRBV7-3 and TRBJ2-3, is GAGVSQTPSNKVTEKGKYVELRCDPISGHTALYWYRQSLGQGPEFLIYFQGTGAADDSGLPNDRFFAVRPEGSVSTLKIQRTERGDSAVYLCASSLSLRPADTQYFGPGTRLTVL.

The chain is built from TRBV19 and TRBJ2-7, with D hard to call. Looked up from germline, CDR1 is LNHDA and CDR2 is SQIVND (reference sequence). The CDR3 has 14 residues. Trimming shortened V by 4 bases and J by 0 bases, and 10 bases separated the two germline ends. CDR3 protein: CASSRGWSSYEQYF. The CDR3 DNA reads as TGTGCCAGTAGTAGAGGCTGGAGCTCCTACGAGCAGTACTTC.

The chain has TRBV9 and TRBJ2-7; TRBD1 might be the D (5 bases). V lost 4 bases and J lost 3, with 11 bases in between. Per germline, CDR1 SGDLS and CDR2 YYNGEE. The CDR3 is 13 amino acids. DNA of the CDR3: TGTGCCAGCAGCCCCCGAGACAGCTACGAGCAGTACTTC. Encoded protein: CASSPRDSYEQYF.

This chain connects TRBV6-5 to TRBJ2-7; 7 bases align to TRBD1. Per germline, CDR1 MNHEY and CDR2 SVGAGI. Unmatched junction bases numbered 7, after V lost 7 bases and J lost 1 base. The CDR3 has 14 residues. CDR3 coding DNA: TGTGCCAGCACCCTGACAGGGATTTCCTACGAGCAGTACGTC. Translation gives CASTLTGISYEQYV.

The chain links TRBV19 to TRBJ1-3; 8 nucleotides line up with TRBD1. V lost 5 bases, J lost 4 bases, and 10 bases stayed unmatched. The CDR3 consists of 16 residues. Germline-derived CDR1 and CDR2 are LNHDA and SQIVND (reference sequence). The CDR3 region is CASSPGTGIAGNTIYF. The CDR3 coding sequence is TGTGCCAGTAGTCCCGGGACAGGAATCGCCGGAAACACCATATATTTT.

The sample holds one count of this clone. The gene calls are TRBV30 and TRBJ1-4; D possibly corresponds to TRBD1 (6 bases). The CDR3 has 14 amino acids. Trimming took off 1 base at V and 7 bases at J, with 13 bases between the two ends. CDR1 and CDR2 (germline): GTSNPN, SVGIG (reference sequence). This chain's CDR3 is CAWSGRGRGEKLFF. The CDR3 region has the DNA TGTGCCTGGAGTGGTAGGGGCAGGGGTGAAAAACTGTTTTTT.

The rearrangement links TRBV5-1 to TRBJ2-7; D perhaps matches TRBD1 (6 bases). Germline V gives CDR1 SGHRS, CDR2 YFSETQ. The CDR3 consists of 14 residues. Trimming cost V 5 bases and J 4 bases, with 16 bases left between them. CDR3 sequence reads: CASRFNQGWYEQYF. The CDR3 DNA reads as TGCGCCAGCAGATTTAACCAGGGGTGGTACGAGCAGTACTTC. Complete variable domain (other parts from reference TRBV5-1 and TRBJ2-7): KAGVTQTPRYLIKTRGQQVTLSCSPISGHRSVSWYQQTPGQGLQFLFEYFSETQRNKGNFPGRFSGRQFSNSRSEMNVSTLELGDSALYLCASRFNQGWYEQYFGPGTRLTVT.

A note on this clone: Other DNA sequences from this sample encode an identical CDR3 as well. The CDR3 spells CASSNRGEQYF. CDR3 DNA sequence: TGTGCCAGCAGTAATAGGGGAGAGCAGTACTTC. The V and J genes are TRBV28 and TRBJ2-7, with D tentatively TRBD1 (5 bases). The length of the CDR3 is 11 residues. Germline loops: CDR1 MDHEN, CDR2 SYDVKM. Between the trimmed V and J ends, which lost 5 bases and 7 bases, there was a span of 9 bases.

J is TRBJ1-4 and V is TRBV25-1; 9 nucleotides line up with TRBD1. The germline V gene encodes CDR1 MGHDK and CDR2 SYGVNS. There are 15 residues in the CDR3. V lost 5 bases and J lost 6; bases outside the gene matches: 7. The CDR3 DNA sequence: TGTGCCAGCAGTAAAAGGGGGACAGGGTATGAAAAACTGTTTTTT. Its translation is CASSKRGTGYEKLFF. The complete variable domain, with remaining parts taken from reference TRBV25-1 and TRBJ1-4, reads EADIYQTPRYLVIGTGKKITLECSQTMGHDKMYWYQQDPGMELHLIHYSYGVNSTEKGDLSSESTVSRIRTEHFPLTLESARPSHTSQYLCASSKRGTGYEKLFFGSGTQLSVL.

The rearrangement joins TRBV6-5 to TRBJ1-4, with 8 bases matching TRBD1. V lost 6 bases, J lost 8 bases, and 2 bases stayed unmatched. The CDR3 spans 12 residues. Germline loops: CDR1 MNHEY, CDR2 SVGAGI. In DNA form, the CDR3 reads TGTGCCAGCAGAAGGACAGGGGAAAAACTGTTTTTT. Translation: CASRRTGEKLFF.

J is TRBJ2-3 and V is TRBV6-6; weak D call: TRBD2 (5 bases). CDR1 MNHNY and CDR2 SVGAGI come from the germline V gene (reference sequence). The CDR3 consists of 13 residues. V lost 4 bases and J lost 6, with 11 bases in between. CDR3 loop: CASSWLIADTQYF. In nucleotides, the CDR3 is TGTGCCAGCAGTTGGCTTATAGCGGATACGCAGTATTTT.

The gene calls are TRBV19 and TRBJ1-5; the D gene is possibly TRBD1 (5 bases). V dropped 0 bases and J dropped 0 bases, with 12 bases sitting between them. Germline V lookup: CDR1 LNHDA, CDR2 SQIVND (reference sequence). The CDR3 is made up of 17 amino acids. CDR3 bases: TGTGCCAGTAGTATAGAAGGGGAAGTCTATAGCAATCAGCCCCAGCATTTT. Its translation: CASSIEGEVYSNQPQHF.

The genes are TRBV5-6 and TRBJ2-5; the match to TRBD1 covers 8 bases. The CDR3 runs to 14 residues. The germline gives CDR1 SGHDT, CDR2 YYEEEE. The trim removed 2 bases at V and 4 bases at J, leaving 4 bases unmatched. The CDR3 reads CASSLRTGIETQYF. The CDR3 DNA is TGTGCCAGCAGCTTACGGACAGGGATAGAGACCCAGTACTTC.

CDR3 loop: CASIPGWLAAGELFF. The CDR3 DNA sequence: TGTGCCAGCATCCCAGGATGGCTAGCGGCCGGGGAGCTGTTTTTT. The chain is built from TRBV5-8 and TRBJ2-2, with 7 bases aligning to TRBD2. The CDR3 spans 15 residues. Trimming cost V 6 bases and J 6 bases; bases outside gene matches: 11. Germline V gene lookup returns CDR1 SGHTS and CDR2 YDEGEE.

A single count supports this clone. The chain is built from TRBV4-1 and TRBJ1-2; 10 positions agree with TRBD1. CDR3 length: 15 residues. CDR1 and CDR2 (germline): MGHRA, YSYEKL. J lost 8 bases, V lost 2 bases, and 8 bases had no gene match. As DNA, the CDR3 is TGCGCCAGCAGCCAAACCGGACAGGGGGGGACCGGCTACACCTTC. Translating it yields CASSQTGQGGTGYTF.

This sequence joins TRBV4-3 and TRBJ2-7; TRBD1 matches 12 bases. Per germline, CDR1 LGHNA and CDR2 YSLEER. V lost 6 bases and J lost 4; bases outside the gene matches: 4. This CDR3 contains 14 residues. CDR3 nucleotide sequence: TGCGCCAGCAGTCGGGACAGGGGGCGATACGAGCAGTACTTC. Residues: CASSRDRGRYEQYF.